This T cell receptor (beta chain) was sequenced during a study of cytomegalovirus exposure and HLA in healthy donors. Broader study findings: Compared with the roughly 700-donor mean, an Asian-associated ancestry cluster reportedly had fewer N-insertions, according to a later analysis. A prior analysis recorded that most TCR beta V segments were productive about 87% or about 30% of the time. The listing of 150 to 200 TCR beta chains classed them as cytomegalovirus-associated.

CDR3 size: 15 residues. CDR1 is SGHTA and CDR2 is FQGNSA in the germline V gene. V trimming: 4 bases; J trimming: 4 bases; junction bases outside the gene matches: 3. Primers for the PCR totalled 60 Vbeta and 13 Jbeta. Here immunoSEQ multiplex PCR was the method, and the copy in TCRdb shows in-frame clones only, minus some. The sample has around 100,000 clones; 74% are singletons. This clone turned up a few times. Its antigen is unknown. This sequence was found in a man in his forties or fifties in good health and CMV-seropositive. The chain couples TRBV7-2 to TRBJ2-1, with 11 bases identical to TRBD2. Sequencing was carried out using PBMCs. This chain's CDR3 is CASSSTSGRYNEQFF. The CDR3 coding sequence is TGTGCCAGCAGCTCAACTAGCGGGAGATACAATGAGCAGTTCTTC. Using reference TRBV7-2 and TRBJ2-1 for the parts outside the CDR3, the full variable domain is GAGVSQSPSNKVTEKGKDVELRCDPISGHTALYWYRQSLGQGLEFLIYFQGNSAPDKSGLPSDRFSAERTGGSVSTLTIQRTQQEDSAVYLCASSSTSGRYNEQFFGPGTRLTVL.